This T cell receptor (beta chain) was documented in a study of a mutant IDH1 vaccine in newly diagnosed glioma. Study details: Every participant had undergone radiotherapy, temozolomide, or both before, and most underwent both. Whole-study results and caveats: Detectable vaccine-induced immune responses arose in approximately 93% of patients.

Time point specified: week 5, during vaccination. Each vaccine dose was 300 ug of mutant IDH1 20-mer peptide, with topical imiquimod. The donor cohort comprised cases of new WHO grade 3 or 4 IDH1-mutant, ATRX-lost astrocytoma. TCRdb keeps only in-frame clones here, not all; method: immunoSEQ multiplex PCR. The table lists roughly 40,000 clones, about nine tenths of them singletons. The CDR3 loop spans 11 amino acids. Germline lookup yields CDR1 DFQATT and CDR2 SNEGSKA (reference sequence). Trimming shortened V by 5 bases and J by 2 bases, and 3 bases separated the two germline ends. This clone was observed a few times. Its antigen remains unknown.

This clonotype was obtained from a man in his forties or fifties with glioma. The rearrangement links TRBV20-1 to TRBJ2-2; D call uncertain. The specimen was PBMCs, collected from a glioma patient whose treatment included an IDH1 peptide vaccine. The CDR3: CSAPNTGELFF. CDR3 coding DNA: TGCAGTGCTCCCAACACCGGGGAGCTGTTTTTT.